These 8 T cell receptor beta chains were all obtained from the same sample, sequenced in a study of T cell repertoires in cytomegalovirus infection. TCRdb re-called the reads through MiXCR, storing one row per CDR3 protein. The repertoire holds about 250,000 distinct CDR3 sequences, with 17% as singletons. Sequenced: CD8+ T cells from PBMCs. These receptors were collected from a human donor in good health (CMV status not recorded). Some clones in this sample may be carry-over from other donors' samples.

This clonotype was observed at least ten times. This rearrangement joins TRBV6-2 or TRBV6-3 to TRBJ1-2; no reliable D call. V was pared by 2 bases and J by 8 bases, with 9 bases between. Germline V gene sequence: CDR1 MNHEY, CDR2 SVGEGT. The CDR3 runs 12 residues. The CDR3 sequence is CASSYEHVGYTF. The CDR3 DNA follows: TGTGCCAGCAGTTACGAGCACGTCGGCTACACCTTC.

This clonotype occurred many times. The chain links TRBV6-2 or TRBV6-3 to TRBJ1-2; D is possibly TRBD1 (6 bases). V shed 7 bases and J shed 1 base, with 13 bases lying between them. The CDR3 is 14 residues long. Germline V gives CDR1 MNHEY, CDR2 SVGEGT. DNA for the CDR3: TGTGCCAGCACCGTGGACAGCTTTAACTATGGCTACACCTTC. It encodes CASTVDSFNYGYTF.

The chain is built from TRBV2 and TRBJ1-1; 7 bases are shared with TRBD1. With 7 bases clipped from V and 4 bases from J, the junction kept 6 bases outside the gene matches. CDR1 is SNHLY and CDR2 is FYNNEI in the germline V gene. The CDR3 has 13 residues. CDR3 coding DNA: TGTGCCAGCATCTCGCAGGGGGGCACTGAAGCTTTCTTT. It codes for CASISQGGTEAFF.

The chain employs TRBV7-9 and TRBJ2-3; weak D call: TRBD1 (6 bases). Germline V lookup: CDR1 SEHNR, CDR2 FQNEAQ (reference sequence). This CDR3 comprises 16 residues. The V end was cut by 4 bases, the J end by 2 bases, with 16 bases between. The CDR3 coding sequence is TGTGCCAGCAGCTCCGACAGGCCGCCTAACACAGATACGCAGTATTTT. Protein sequence: CASSSDRPPNTDTQYF. The full variable domain, completed using reference TRBV7-9 and TRBJ2-3, is DTGVSQNPRHKITKRGQNVTFRCDPISEHNRLYWYRQTLGQGPEFLTYFQNEAQLEKSRLLSDRFSAERPKGSFSTLEIQRTEQGDSAMYLCASSSDRPPNTDTQYFGPGTRLTVL.

This clonotype was seen ten or more times. The V call is TRBV28, the J call TRBJ1-5; 8 bases agree with TRBD1. V shed 6 bases and J 4 bases; nucleotides not matched to a gene: 8. This CDR3 spans 15 amino acids. Per germline, CDR1 MDHEN and CDR2 SYDVKM. CDR3 in DNA: TGTGCCAGCAGGGATACAGGGGGACTTAATCAGCCCCAGCATTTT. This gives the protein CASRDTGGLNQPQHF.

The chain recombines TRBV19 with TRBJ2-3; D may be TRBD1 or TRBD2 (5 bases each). Germline V gives CDR1 LNHDA, CDR2 SQIVND (reference sequence). Deletions cut 1 base from V and 6 bases from J, with 14 bases between. The CDR3 loop spans 15 amino acids. The CDR3 sequence: CASSIAGRQFDTQYF. The CDR3 bases are TGTGCCAGTAGTATAGCGGGACGACAATTCGATACGCAGTATTTT.

The gene calls are TRBV5-1 and TRBJ1-2, with D possibly TRBD1 on 6 matching bases. Germline V lookup: CDR1 SGHRS, CDR2 YFSETQ. Trimming took 4 bases from V and 5 from J, leaving 21 bases between them. The CDR3 contains 16 residues. DNA of the CDR3: TGCGCCAGCAGCCCGCGGACACGGACAGACGGATATGGCTACACCTTC. It yields the protein CASSPRTRTDGYGYTF.

This chain links TRBV15 with TRBJ2-3; D unclear. The CDR3 totals 14 residues. The V end was cut by 3 bases, the J end by 4 bases, with 11 bases between. Germline CDR1 LNHNV, CDR2 YYDKDF (reference sequence). For the CDR3, the DNA is TGTGCCACCAGCAGCCCTCTCGAGGCAGATACGCAGTATTTT. It yields the protein CATSSPLEADTQYF.